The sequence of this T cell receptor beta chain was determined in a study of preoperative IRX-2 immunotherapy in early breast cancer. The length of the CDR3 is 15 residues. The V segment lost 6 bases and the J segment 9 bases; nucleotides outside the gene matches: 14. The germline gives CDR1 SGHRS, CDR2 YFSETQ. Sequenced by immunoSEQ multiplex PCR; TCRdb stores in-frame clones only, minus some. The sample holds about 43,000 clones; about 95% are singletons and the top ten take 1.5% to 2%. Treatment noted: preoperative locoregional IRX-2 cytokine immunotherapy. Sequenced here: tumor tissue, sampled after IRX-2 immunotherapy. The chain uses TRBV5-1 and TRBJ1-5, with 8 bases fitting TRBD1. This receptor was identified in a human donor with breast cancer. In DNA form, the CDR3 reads TGCGCCAGCAAAAGGTCGACAGGGGAAGAGTCGCCCCAGCATTTT. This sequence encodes CASKRSTGEESPQHF.